This T cell receptor beta chain was obtained from a study of naive and memory T cell subsets. Germline loops: CDR1 GTSNPN, CDR2 SVGIG (reference sequence). Trimming at V came to 4 bases and at J to 2 bases, leaving 8 bases not matched to a gene. This CDR3 comprises 15 residues. This clonotype was observed a few times. What it recognizes is unknown. Four subsets defined by CD45RA and CD27 were sorted after CD3, CD4, CD8 and live/dead staining. Two oligonucleotides, mixed equimolar, formed the beta constant-region primer covering TRBC1 and TRBC2. Nested alpha and beta constant-region primers with the SP2 primer drove four PCR rounds on ligated cDNA. TCRdb used MiXCR to reprocess the UMI-ligation and nested PCR reads, holding one entry per CDR3 protein. This table holds roughly 150,000 distinct CDR3 sequences, approximately 20% found once. Findings and limits, study-wide: Possibly reflecting memory cells re-expressing CD45RA, a few larger clonotypes occurred in naive repertoires, especially CD8. Naive and memory repertoire findings lacked a ground truth for validation.

The sample taken for sequencing was naive CD8+ T cells from blood. The chain is built from TRBV30 and TRBJ2-7; 10 bases match TRBD2. This TCR came from a human donor in good health. The CDR3 sequence is CAWTTLAGEAYEQYF. CDR3 nucleotides: TGTGCCTGGACCACCCTAGCGGGAGAGGCCTACGAGCAGTACTTC.